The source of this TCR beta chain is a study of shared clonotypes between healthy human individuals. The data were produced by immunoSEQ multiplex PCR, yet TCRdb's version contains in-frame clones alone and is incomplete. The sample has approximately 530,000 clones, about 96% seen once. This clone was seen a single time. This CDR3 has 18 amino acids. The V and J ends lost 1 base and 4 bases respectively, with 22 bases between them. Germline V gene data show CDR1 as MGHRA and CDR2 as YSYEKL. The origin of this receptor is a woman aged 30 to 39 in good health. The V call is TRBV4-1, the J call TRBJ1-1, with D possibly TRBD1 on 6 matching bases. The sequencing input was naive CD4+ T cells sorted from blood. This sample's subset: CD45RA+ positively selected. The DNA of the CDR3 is TGCGCCAGCAGCCAAGTGCCCTCGACAGGTCTTGGGACCACTGAAGCTTTCTTT. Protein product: CASSQVPSTGLGTTEAFF.